This T cell receptor beta chain was sequenced for a study of cytomegalovirus exposure and HLA in healthy donors. Overall study context: HLA-typed donors were the source of around 87 million unique TCRs, which an early data release held. Study outcomes and limitations: A highly shared variant cluster was judged a likely technical artifact. Cytomegalovirus-associated TCR beta chains were listed, numbering roughly 150.

Vbeta (60) and Jbeta (13) primers were used in the PCR. Authors' analysis steps: A follow-up analysis tallied about 80 million unique TCR beta chains, 8.5 million to 14 million shared. Assay: immunoSEQ multiplex PCR; the TCRdb copy retains only in-frame clones and omits some. V and J calls and clone size are given by that table; D and trimming were obtained from the DNA. The table records fewer than 200,000 clones, roughly four fifths of them present only once. This CDR3 has 13 residues. V lost 0 bases, J lost 5 bases, and 7 bases lay in between. Looked up from germline, CDR1 is LNHDA and CDR2 is SQIVND (reference sequence). This clone has only one observation. No antigen is known for it.

Sequencing was done on a sample of PBMCs. The V and J genes are TRBV19 and TRBJ2-5, with a possible D match to TRBD2 (5 bases). The TCR was taken from a man aged 35-49 years in good health and CMV-seronegative. The CDR3 nucleotides are TGTGCCAGTAGTATAGATAGAGGGGAGACCCAGTACTTC. Translating gives CASSIDRGETQYF.